This T cell receptor (beta chain) was found in a study of identical twins. Findings of the study overall: Out-of-frame TCR alpha sharing observed in monozygotic twins exceeded model estimates. For out-of-frame beta sequences, excess twin sharing was weaker.

TCRdb independently ran MiXCR on the 5' RACE reads; one entry per CDR3 protein. The sample includes 400,000 to 550,000 distinct CDR3 sequences, approximately 14% of them seen just once. Donors uniformly comprised healthy Caucasians. This clonotype was observed at least ten times. Its specificity is unknown. The same data also contributed to another study, on yellow fever vaccine responses in identical twins.

The material sequenced was CD4+ T cells sorted from blood. The receptor's source is a young woman in good health.

CDR3 in DNA: TGCGCCAGCAGCCAAGAAGGGGGTCTCGGACAGGGGGCTGGCTATGGCTACACCTTC. This translates into CASSQEGGLGQGAGYGYTF. The gene calls are TRBV4-3 and TRBJ1-2; 11 bases are shared with TRBD1. The V gene's germline CDR1 is LGHNA and CDR2 YSLEER. This CDR3 has 19 residues. Trimming removed 0 bases from V and 4 bases from J; junction bases left unmatched: 13.